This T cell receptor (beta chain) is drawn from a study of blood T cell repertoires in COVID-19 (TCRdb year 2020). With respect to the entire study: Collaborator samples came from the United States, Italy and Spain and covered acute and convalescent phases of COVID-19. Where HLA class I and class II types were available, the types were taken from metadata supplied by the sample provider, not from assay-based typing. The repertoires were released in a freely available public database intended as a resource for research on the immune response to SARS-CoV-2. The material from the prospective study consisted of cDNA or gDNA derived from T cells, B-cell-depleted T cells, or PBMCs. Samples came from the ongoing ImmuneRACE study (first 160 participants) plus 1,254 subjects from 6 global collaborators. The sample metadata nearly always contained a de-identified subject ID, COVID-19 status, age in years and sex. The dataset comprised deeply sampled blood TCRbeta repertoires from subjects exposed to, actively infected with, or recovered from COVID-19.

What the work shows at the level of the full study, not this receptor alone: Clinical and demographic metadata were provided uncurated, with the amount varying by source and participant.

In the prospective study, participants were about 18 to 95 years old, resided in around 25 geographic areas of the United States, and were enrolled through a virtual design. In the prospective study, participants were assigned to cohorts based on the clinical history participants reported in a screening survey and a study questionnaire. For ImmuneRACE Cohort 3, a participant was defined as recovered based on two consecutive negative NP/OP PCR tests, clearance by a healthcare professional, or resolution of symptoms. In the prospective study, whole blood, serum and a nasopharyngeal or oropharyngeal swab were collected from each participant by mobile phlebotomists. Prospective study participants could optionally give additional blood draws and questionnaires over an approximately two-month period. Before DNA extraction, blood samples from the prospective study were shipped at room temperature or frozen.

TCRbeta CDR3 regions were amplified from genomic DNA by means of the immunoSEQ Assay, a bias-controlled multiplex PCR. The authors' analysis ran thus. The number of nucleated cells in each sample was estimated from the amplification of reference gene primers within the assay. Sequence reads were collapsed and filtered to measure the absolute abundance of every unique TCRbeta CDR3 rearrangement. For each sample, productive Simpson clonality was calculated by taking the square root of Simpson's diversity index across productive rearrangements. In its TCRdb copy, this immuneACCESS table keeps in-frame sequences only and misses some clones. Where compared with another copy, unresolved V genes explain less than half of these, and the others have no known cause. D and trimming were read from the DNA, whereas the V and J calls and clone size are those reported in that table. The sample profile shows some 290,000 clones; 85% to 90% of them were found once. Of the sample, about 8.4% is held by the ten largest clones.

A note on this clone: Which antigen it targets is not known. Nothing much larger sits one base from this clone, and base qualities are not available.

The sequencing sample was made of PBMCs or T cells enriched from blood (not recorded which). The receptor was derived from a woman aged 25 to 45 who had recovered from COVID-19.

The CDR3 corresponds to CASSPRPRGGELFF. The DNA reads TGTGCCAGCAGCCCGCGACCAAGGGGCGGGGAGCTGTTTTTT. The rearrangement combines TRBV6-5 with TRBJ2-2, and TRBD1 may be the D gene, going by 5 matching bases. CDR1 MNHEY and CDR2 SVGAGI were looked up in the germline V gene. The trim is 6 bases for V and 7 bases for J, with a gap of 15 bases between the germline ends. The CDR3 sequence holds 14 residues, the cysteine and phenylalanine included. Only the CDR3 DNA is retained, 42 bases long and in frame from the first base.